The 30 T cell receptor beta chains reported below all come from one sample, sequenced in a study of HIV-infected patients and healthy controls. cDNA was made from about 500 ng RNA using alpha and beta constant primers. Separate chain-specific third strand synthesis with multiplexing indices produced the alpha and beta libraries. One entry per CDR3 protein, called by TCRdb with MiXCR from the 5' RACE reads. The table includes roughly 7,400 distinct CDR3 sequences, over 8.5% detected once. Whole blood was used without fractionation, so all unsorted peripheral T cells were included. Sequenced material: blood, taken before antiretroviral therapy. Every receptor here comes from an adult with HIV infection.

The CDR3 DNA sequence: TGTGCCAGCAGACCCGACAGGGGAGGCACAGATACGCAGTATTTT. This translates into CASRPDRGGTDTQYF. The chain is built from TRBV28 and TRBJ2-3, with TRBD1 matching 8 bases. Germline CDR1 and CDR2: MDHEN and SYDVKM. V lost 6 bases, J lost 1 base, and 6 bases stayed unmatched. The CDR3 covers 15 residues.

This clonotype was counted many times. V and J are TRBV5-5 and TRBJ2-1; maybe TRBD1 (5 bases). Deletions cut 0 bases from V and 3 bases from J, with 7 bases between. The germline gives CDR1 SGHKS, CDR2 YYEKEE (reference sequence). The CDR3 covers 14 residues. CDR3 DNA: TGTGCCAGCAGCTTGGAGGACATCTACAATGAGCAGTTCTTC. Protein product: CASSLEDIYNEQFF.

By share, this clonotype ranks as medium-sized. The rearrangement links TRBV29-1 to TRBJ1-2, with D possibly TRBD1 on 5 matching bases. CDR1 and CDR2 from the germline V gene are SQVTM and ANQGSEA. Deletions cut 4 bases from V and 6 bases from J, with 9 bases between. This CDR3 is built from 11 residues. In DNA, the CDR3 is TGCAGCGTTGTGGCAGGGAATGGCTACACCTTC. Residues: CSVVAGNGYTF.

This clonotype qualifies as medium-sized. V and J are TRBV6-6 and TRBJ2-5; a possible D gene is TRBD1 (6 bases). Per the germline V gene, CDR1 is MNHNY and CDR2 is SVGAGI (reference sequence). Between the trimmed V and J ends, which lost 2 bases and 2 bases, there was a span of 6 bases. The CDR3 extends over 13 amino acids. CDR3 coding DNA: TGTGCCAGCAGTTACGGACAGCAAGAGACCCAGTACTTC. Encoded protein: CASSYGQQETQYF.

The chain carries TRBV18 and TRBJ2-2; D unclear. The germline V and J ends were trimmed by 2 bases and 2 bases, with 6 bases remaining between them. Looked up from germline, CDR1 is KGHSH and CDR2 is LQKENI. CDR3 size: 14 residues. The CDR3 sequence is CASSPTSNTGELFF. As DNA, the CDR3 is TGTGCCAGCTCACCAACGTCCAACACCGGGGAGCTGTTTTTT.

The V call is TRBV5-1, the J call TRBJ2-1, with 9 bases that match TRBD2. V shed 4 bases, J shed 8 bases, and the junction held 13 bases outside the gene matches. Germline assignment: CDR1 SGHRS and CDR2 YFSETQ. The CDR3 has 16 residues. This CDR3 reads CASSGSSGRFEDEQFF. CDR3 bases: TGCGCCAGCAGCGGTTCAAGCGGGAGGTTTGAGGATGAGCAGTTCTTC.

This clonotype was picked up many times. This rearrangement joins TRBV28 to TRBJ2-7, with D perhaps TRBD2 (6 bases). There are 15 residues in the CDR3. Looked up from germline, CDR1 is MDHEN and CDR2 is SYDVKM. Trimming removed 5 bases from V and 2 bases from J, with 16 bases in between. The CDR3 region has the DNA TGTGCCAGCAGTCCCCCCCTTGGAGGGCCCTACGAGCAGTACTTC. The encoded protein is CASSPPLGGPYEQYF.

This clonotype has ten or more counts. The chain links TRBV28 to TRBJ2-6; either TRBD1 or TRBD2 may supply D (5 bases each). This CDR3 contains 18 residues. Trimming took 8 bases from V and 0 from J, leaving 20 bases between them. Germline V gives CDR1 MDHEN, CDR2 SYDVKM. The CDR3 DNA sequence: TGTGCCAGCCTCGCATCCTGGGGGACGACCTCTGGGGCCAACGTCCTGACTTTC. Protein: CASLASWGTTSGANVLTF.

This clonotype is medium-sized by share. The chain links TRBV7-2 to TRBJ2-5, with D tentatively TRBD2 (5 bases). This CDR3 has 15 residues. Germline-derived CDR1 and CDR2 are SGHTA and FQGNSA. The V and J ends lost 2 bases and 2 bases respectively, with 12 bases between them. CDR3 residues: CASSLRELRQETQYF. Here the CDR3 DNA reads TGTGCCAGCAGCTTAAGGGAGTTACGGCAAGAGACCCAGTACTTC.

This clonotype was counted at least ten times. Here the CDR3 DNA reads TGTGCCAGCACCCCCGTCGGGGCGGGGCCTGCAGATACGCAGTATTTT. The encoded protein is CASTPVGAGPADTQYF. J is TRBJ2-3 and V is TRBV12-3 or TRBV12-4, with D possibly matching TRBD2 (6 bases). This CDR3 contains 16 residues. Trimming cost V 7 bases and J 4 bases, with 21 bases left between them.

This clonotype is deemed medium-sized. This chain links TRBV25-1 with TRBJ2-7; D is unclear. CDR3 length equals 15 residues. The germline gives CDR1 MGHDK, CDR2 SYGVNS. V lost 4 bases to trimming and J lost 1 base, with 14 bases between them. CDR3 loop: CASSVGTGVSYEQYF. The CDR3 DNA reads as TGTGCCAGCAGTGTCGGAACGGGTGTTTCCTACGAGCAGTACTTC.

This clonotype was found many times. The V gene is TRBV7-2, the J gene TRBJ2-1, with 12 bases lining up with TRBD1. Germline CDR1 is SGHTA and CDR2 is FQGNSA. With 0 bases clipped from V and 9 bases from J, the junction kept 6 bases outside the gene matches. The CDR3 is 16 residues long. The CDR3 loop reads CASSLALGQGAGEQFF. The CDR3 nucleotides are TGTGCCAGCAGCTTAGCTCTGGGACAGGGGGCGGGTGAGCAGTTCTTC.

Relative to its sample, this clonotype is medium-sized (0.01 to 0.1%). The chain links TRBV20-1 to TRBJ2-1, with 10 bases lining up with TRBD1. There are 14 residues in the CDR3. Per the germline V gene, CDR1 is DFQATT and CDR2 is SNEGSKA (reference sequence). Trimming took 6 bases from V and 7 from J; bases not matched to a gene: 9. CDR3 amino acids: CSALTGTGVNEQFF. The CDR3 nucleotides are TGCAGTGCCCTCACCGGGACAGGGGTAAATGAGCAGTTCTTC.

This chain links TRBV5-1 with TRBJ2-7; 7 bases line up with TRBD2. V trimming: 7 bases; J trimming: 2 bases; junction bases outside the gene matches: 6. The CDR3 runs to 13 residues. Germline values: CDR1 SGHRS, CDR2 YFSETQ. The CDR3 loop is CASRAGEPYEQYF. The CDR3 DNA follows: TGCGCCAGCCGGGCGGGGGAGCCCTACGAGCAGTACTTC.

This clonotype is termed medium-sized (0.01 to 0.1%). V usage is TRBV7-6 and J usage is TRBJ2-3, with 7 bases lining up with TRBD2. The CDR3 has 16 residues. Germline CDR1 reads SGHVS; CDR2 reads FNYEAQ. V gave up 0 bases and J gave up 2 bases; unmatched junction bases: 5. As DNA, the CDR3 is TGTGCCAGCAGCTTAGCGGGGGGGATTCCCACAGATACGCAGTATTTT. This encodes CASSLAGGIPTDTQYF.

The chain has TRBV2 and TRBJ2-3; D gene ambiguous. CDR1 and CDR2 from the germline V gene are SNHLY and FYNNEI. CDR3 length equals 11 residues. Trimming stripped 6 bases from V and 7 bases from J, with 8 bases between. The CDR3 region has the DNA TGTGCCAGCAGCGGTCCGTATACGCAGTATTTT. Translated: CASSGPYTQYF. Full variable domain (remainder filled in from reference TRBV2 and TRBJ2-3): EPEVTQTPSHQVTQMGQEVILRCVPISNHLYFYWYRQILGQKVEFLVSFYNNEISEKSEIFDDQFSVERPDGSNFTLKIRSTKLEDSAMYFCASSGPYTQYFGPGTRLTVL.

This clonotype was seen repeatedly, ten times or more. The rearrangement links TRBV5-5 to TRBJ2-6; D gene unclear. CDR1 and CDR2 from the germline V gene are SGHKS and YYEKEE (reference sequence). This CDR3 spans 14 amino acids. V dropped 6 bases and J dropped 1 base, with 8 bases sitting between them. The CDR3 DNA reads TGTGCCAGCATCGACCCTTCTGGGGCCAACGTCCTGACTTTC. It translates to CASIDPSGANVLTF.

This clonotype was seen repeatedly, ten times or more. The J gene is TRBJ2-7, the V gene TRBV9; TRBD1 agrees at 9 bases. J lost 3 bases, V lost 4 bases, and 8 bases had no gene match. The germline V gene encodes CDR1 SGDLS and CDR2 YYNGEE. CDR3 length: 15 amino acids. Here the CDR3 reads CASSPWDRAIYEQYF. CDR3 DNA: TGTGCCAGCAGCCCGTGGGACAGGGCTATCTACGAGCAGTACTTC. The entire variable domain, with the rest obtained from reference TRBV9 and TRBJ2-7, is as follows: DSGVTQTPKHLITATGQRVTLRCSPRSGDLSVYWYQQSLDQGLQFLIQYYNGEERAKGNILERFSAQQFPDLHSELNLSSLELGDSALYFCASSPWDRAIYEQYFGPGTRLTVT.

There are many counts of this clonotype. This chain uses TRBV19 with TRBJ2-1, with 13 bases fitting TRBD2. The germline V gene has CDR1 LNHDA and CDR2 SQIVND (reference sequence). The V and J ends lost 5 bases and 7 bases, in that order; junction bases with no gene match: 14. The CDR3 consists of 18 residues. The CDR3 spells CASSSVLGLAGVWNEQFF. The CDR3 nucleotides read TGTGCCAGTAGTTCGGTACTTGGACTAGCGGGAGTTTGGAATGAGCAGTTCTTC.

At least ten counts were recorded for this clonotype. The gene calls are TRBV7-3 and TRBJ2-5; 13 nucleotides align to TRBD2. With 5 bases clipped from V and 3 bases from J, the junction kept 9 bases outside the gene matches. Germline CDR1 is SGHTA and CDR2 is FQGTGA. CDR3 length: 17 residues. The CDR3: CASSLGLAGATEETQYF. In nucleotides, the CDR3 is TGTGCCAGCAGCCTCGGACTAGCGGGGGCGACTGAAGAGACCCAGTACTTC.

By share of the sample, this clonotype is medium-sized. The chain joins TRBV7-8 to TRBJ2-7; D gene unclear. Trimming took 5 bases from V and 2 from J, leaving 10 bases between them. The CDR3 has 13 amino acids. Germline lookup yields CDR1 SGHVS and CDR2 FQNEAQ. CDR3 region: CASSPGSAYEQYF. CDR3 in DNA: TGTGCCAGCAGCCCTGGGTCCGCCTACGAGCAGTACTTC.

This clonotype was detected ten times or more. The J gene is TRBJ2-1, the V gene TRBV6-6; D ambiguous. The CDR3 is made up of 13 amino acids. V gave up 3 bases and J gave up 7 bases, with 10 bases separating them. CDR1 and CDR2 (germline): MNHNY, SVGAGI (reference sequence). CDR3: CASSYSTWNEQFF. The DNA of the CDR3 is TGTGCCAGCAGTTATTCGACGTGGAATGAGCAGTTCTTC.

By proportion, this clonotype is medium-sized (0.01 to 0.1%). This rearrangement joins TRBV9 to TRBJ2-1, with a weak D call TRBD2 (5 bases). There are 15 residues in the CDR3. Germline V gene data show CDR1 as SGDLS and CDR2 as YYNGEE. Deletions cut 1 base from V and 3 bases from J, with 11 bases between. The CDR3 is CASSVQDGGYNEQFF. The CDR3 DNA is TGTGCCAGCAGCGTACAGGACGGAGGCTACAATGAGCAGTTCTTC.

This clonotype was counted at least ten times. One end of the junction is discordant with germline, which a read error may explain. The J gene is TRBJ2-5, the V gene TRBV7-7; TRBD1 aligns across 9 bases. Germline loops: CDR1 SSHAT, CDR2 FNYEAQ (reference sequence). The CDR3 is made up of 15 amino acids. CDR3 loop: CASSPDRGPQETQYF. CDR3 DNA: TGTGCTAGCAGCCCGGACAGGGGTCCTCAAGAGACCCAGTACTTC.

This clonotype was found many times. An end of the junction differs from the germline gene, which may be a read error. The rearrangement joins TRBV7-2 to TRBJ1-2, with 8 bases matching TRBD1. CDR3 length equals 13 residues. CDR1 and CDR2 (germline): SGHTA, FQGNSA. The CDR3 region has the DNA TGTGCCAGCAGCTTAGAGTCCTGGACAGGGTCTTCTTTC. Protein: CASSLESWTGSSF.

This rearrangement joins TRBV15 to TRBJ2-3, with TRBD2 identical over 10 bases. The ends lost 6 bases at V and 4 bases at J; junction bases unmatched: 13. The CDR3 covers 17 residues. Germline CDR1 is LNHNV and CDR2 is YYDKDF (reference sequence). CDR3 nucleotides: TGTGCCACCAGGCCACTAGCGGGATTAGGTCAGGCAGATACGCAGTATTTT. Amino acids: CATRPLAGLGQADTQYF.

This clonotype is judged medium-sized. CDR3 sequence (DNA): TGTGCCAGCAGTCGCCGGGACAGGGGGGTTTATCTCAACACAGATACGCAGTATTTT. It codes for CASSRRDRGVYLNTDTQYF. V usage is TRBV28 and J usage is TRBJ2-3, with 11 bases that match TRBD1. Germline trimming cut 5 bases from V and 2 bases from J; bases unmatched to any gene: 15. Germline CDR1 reads MDHEN; CDR2 reads SYDVKM. The CDR3 extends over 19 amino acids.

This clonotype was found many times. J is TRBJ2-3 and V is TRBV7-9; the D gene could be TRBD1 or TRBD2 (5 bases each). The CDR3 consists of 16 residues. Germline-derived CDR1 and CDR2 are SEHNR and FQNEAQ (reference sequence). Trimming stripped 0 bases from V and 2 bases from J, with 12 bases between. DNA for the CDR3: TGTGCCAGCAGCTTAGCGCAAGGGGACCTCACAGATACGCAGTATTTT. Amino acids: CASSLAQGDLTDTQYF.

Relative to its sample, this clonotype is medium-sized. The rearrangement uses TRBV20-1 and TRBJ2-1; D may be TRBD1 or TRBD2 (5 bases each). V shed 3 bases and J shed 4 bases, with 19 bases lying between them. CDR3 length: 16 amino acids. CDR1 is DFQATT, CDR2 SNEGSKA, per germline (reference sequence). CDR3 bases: TGCAGTGCTAGGACCCCCGAGGGACGTTCTTACAATGAGCAGTTCTTC. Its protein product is CSARTPEGRSYNEQFF.

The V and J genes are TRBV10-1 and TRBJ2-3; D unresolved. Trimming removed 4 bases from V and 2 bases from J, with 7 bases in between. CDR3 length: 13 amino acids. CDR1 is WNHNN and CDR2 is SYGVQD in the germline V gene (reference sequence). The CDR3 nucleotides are TGCGCCAGCAGTGGTTTCCTCACAGATACGCAGTATTTT. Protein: CASSGFLTDTQYF.